These 28 T cell receptor beta chains were sequenced from one sample in a study of T cell repertoires in cytomegalovirus infection. Using its own MiXCR run on the reads, TCRdb lists one record per CDR3 protein. Found here are around 550,000 distinct CDR3 sequences, about 25% of them singletons; the top ten hold less than 15%. Input material: PBMCs. These receptor sequences come from a human donor in good health (CMV status not recorded). Some clones in this sample may be carry-over from other donors' samples.

This clonotype was picked up many times. The chain employs TRBV7-2 and TRBJ2-3; perhaps TRBD1 as D (6 bases). CDR1 and CDR2 from the germline V gene are SGHTA and FQGNSA. Deletions cut 5 bases from V and 4 bases from J, with 16 bases between. The CDR3 contains 15 residues. CDR3 sequence reads: CASSQQGLPPDTQYF. The CDR3 coding sequence is TGTGCCAGCAGCCAACAGGGCCTCCCCCCAGATACGCAGTATTTT.

The gene calls are TRBV12-3 or TRBV12-4 and TRBJ1-6; a weak D match, TRBD1 (5 bases). Between the trimmed V and J ends, which lost 8 bases and 7 bases, there was a span of 15 bases. This CDR3 contains 14 residues. The CDR3 region is CASREGQGNSPLHF. Here the CDR3 DNA reads TGTGCCAGCCGGGAGGGTCAGGGAAATTCACCCCTCCACTTT.

This clonotype has ten or more counts. The genes are TRBV7-2 and TRBJ2-7, with 7 bases lining up with TRBD1. Germline V gene sequence: CDR1 SGHTA, CDR2 FQGNSA. The CDR3 extends over 15 amino acids. V trimming: 4 bases; J trimming: 3 bases; junction bases outside the gene matches: 9. The CDR3 is CASSSLTGVNYEQYF. CDR3 bases: TGTGCCAGCAGCTCGCTTACAGGGGTAAACTACGAGCAGTACTTC.

This chain connects TRBV19 to TRBJ1-5; no clear D gene. The CDR3 spans 14 residues. Germline assignment: CDR1 LNHDA and CDR2 SQIVND (reference sequence). Trimming stripped 3 bases from V and 4 bases from J, with 10 bases between. CDR3 amino acids: CASSIRAVNQPQHF. The DNA for the CDR3 is TGTGCCAGTAGTATTAGGGCAGTAAATCAGCCCCAGCATTTT.

This clonotype was detected a few times. V gene TRBV6-1 combines with J gene TRBJ2-3, with unresolved D. The germline V gene has CDR1 MNHNS and CDR2 SASEGT. The CDR3 consists of 16 residues. The V end lost 3 bases, the J end lost 2 bases, and 15 bases lay between the germline ends. DNA for the CDR3: TGTGCCAGCAGTGACCTACACGGTAGTGACACAGATACGCAGTATTTT. This gives the protein CASSDLHGSDTDTQYF.

The rearrangement links TRBV6-2 or TRBV6-3 to TRBJ2-2, with D unresolved. This CDR3 has 14 amino acids. Germline V CDR1 and CDR2: MNHEY, SVGEGT. The V gene lost 2 bases and the J gene lost 8 bases, with 12 bases spanning the gap. CDR3 region: CASSYEQLWGELFF. The CDR3 DNA sequence: TGTGCCAGCAGTTACGAGCAGCTCTGGGGGGAGCTGTTTTTT.

The genes are TRBV10-3 and TRBJ1-1, with D unresolved. Trimming removed 0 bases at V and 3 bases at J, with 11 bases between. The CDR3 has 15 amino acids. The germline CDR1 and CDR2 sequences are ENHRY and SYGVKD. The CDR3 sequence is CAISESVYRYTEAFF. CDR3 sequence (DNA): TGTGCCATCAGTGAGTCAGTGTACCGGTACACTGAAGCTTTCTTT.

This chain uses TRBV7-3 with TRBJ1-6; D ambiguous. The CDR3 extends over 15 amino acids. Looked up from germline, CDR1 is SGHTA and CDR2 is FQGTGA. The V end lost 2 bases, the J end lost 10 bases, and 15 bases lay between the germline ends. The CDR3 spells CASSLATDSGSPLHF. The CDR3 DNA reads TGTGCCAGCAGCTTAGCGACCGACTCCGGCTCACCCCTCCACTTT.

The chain couples TRBV28 to TRBJ2-7; D tentatively reads TRBD1 or TRBD2 (6 bases each). The CDR3 runs to 13 residues. Looked up from germline, CDR1 is MDHEN and CDR2 is SYDVKM. V dropped 5 bases and J dropped 5 bases, with 13 bases sitting between them. CDR3 sequence (DNA): TGTGCCAGCAGTACAGGGACTCCGAACGAGCAGTACTTC. Translation gives CASSTGTPNEQYF.

The chain carries TRBV20-1 and TRBJ2-7, with TRBD1 identical over 7 bases. J lost 2 bases, V lost 5 bases, and 6 bases had no gene match. The CDR3 length is 13 residues. Germline CDR1 DFQATT, CDR2 SNEGSKA (reference sequence). CDR3 loop: CSAGPTGTYEQYF. CDR3 nucleotides: TGCAGTGCTGGACCGACAGGGACCTACGAGCAGTACTTC.

The chain combines TRBV4-1 with TRBJ2-5, with 8 positions matching TRBD2. V gave up 3 bases and J gave up 5 bases; unmatched junction bases: 14. CDR3 length: 17 residues. Germline loops: CDR1 MGHRA, CDR2 YSYEKL. This chain's CDR3 is CASSQVTPRLARETQYF. The CDR3 coding sequence is TGCGCCAGCAGCCAGGTTACCCCGCGACTAGCGAGGGAGACCCAGTACTTC.

This clonotype was seen at least ten times. V gene TRBV7-2 combines with J gene TRBJ2-2; either TRBD1 or TRBD2 may supply D (5 bases each). This CDR3 comprises 13 residues. The V gene's germline CDR1 is SGHTA and CDR2 FQGNSA. Trimming took 4 bases from V and 4 from J, leaving 7 bases between them. The CDR3 bases are TGTGCCAGCAGCTGGGACCGCACCGGGGAGCTGTTTTTT. Translation gives CASSWDRTGELFF.

This clonotype was observed a few times. The chain joins TRBV3-1 to TRBJ1-3, with no clear D. Germline CDR1 reads LGHDT; CDR2 reads YNNKEL (reference sequence). The length of the CDR3 is 14 residues. The V gene lost 3 bases and the J gene lost 0 bases, with 6 bases spanning the gap. DNA of the CDR3: TGTGCCAGCAGCCAGCCCGTCTCTGGAAACACCATATATTTT. Its protein product is CASSQPVSGNTIYF.

The table lists this clonotype with many counts. The chain employs TRBV7-2 and TRBJ1-4; TRBD1 matches at 7 bases. Germline trimming cut 5 bases from V and 0 bases from J; bases unmatched to any gene: 3. The CDR3 spans 15 residues. Germline-derived CDR1 and CDR2 are SGHTA and FQGNSA. CDR3 amino acids: CASSTQGTTNEKLFF. CDR3 in DNA: TGTGCCAGCAGCACACAGGGGACAACTAATGAAAAACTGTTTTTT. Supplemented by reference TRBV7-2 and TRBJ1-4, the full variable domain reads GAGVSQSPSNKVTEKGKDVELRCDPISGHTALYWYRQSLGQGLEFLIYFQGNSAPDKSGLPSDRFSAERTGGSVSTLTIQRTQQEDSAVYLCASSTQGTTNEKLFFGSGTQLSVL.

In this sample, this clonotype turned up a few times. The chain joins TRBV11-2 to TRBJ2-1; 9 bases align to TRBD1. Germline CDR1 reads SGHAT; CDR2 reads FQNNGV. There are 14 residues in the CDR3. Losses at the gene ends were 1 base for V and 10 bases for J; bases not matched to a gene: 5. The CDR3 loop reads CASSLGDRVTEQFF. CDR3 coding DNA: TGTGCCAGCAGCTTAGGGGACAGGGTTACGGAGCAGTTCTTC.

In its sample, this clonotype was seen many times. This sequence joins TRBV11-2 and TRBJ1-1; D is perhaps TRBD1 (5 bases). V lost 4 bases to trimming and J lost 0 bases, with 18 bases between them. The CDR3 loop spans 17 amino acids. From germline, CDR1 is SGHAT and CDR2 FQNNGV. The DNA for the CDR3 is TGTGCCAGCAGCTCCCCAGGATCAGGGAGGATGAACACTGAAGCTTTCTTT. Protein: CASSSPGSGRMNTEAFF.

The chain employs TRBV4-1 and TRBJ1-2; TRBD1 is a possible D gene (5 bases). V was clipped by 3 bases and J by 7 bases, with 24 bases between them. Germline V gives CDR1 MGHRA, CDR2 YSYEKL. The CDR3 runs to 17 residues. In nucleotides, the CDR3 is TGCGCCAGCAGCCAGGGCCTTCGGGGGAGGCAGCGGGGTGGCTACACCTTC. Translation: CASSQGLRGRQRGGYTF.

This clonotype was counted many times. The genes are TRBV27 and TRBJ2-1; TRBD2 matches at 11 bases. The CDR3 covers 18 residues. With 3 bases clipped from V and 4 bases from J, the junction kept 11 bases outside the gene matches. Germline assignment: CDR1 MNHEY and CDR2 SMNVEV (reference sequence). The CDR3 sequence: CASSLVAGGPSSYNEQFF. As DNA, the CDR3 is TGTGCCAGCAGTTTGGTAGCGGGAGGGCCGTCTTCTTACAATGAGCAGTTCTTC.

This clonotype has ten or more counts. This sequence joins TRBV7-2 and TRBJ1-5; D might be TRBD1 (6 bases). V lost 3 bases and J lost 5, with 14 bases in between. CDR3 length: 15 residues. The germline V gene encodes CDR1 SGHTA and CDR2 FQGNSA. The CDR3 DNA follows: TGTGCCAGCAGCTTCGATTTGGGGGCCGATCAGCCCCAGCATTTT. Residues: CASSFDLGADQPQHF.

The V call is TRBV20-1, the J call TRBJ2-5, with 10 nucleotides matching TRBD2. The CDR3 covers 17 residues. Trimming removed 6 bases from V and 2 bases from J; junction bases left unmatched: 15. CDR1 is DFQATT, CDR2 SNEGSKA, per germline (reference sequence). For the CDR3, the DNA is TGCAGTGCCGGATTGCTAGCGGGAGTGGGCAAACAAGAGACCCAGTACTTC. Protein: CSAGLLAGVGKQETQYF.

In this sample, this clonotype turned up many times. V usage is TRBV7-2 and J usage is TRBJ2-5, with a weak D call TRBD2 (6 bases). Germline assignment: CDR1 SGHTA and CDR2 FQGNSA. This CDR3 contains 16 residues. The V end was cut by 2 bases, the J end by 5 bases, with 18 bases between. The DNA for the CDR3 is TGTGCCAGCAGCTTAAGTGTCGGGGGAGGTCTCGAGACCCAGTACTTC. This codes for CASSLSVGGGLETQYF.

The V call is TRBV20-1, the J call TRBJ2-1; TRBD2 aligns across 10 bases. J was trimmed by 9 bases and V by 0 bases; bases with no gene match: 8. In germline, CDR1 is DFQATT, CDR2 SNEGSKA (reference sequence). This CDR3 has 15 residues. The CDR3 loop reads CSARDFTSGTGEQFF. CDR3 DNA: TGCAGTGCTAGAGATTTTACTAGCGGGACCGGTGAGCAGTTCTTC.

This clonotype occurred many times. V usage is TRBV7-2 and J usage is TRBJ2-1; D assignment may be TRBD1 or TRBD2 (5 bases each). Trimming took off 4 bases at V and 5 bases at J, with 15 bases between the two ends. From germline, CDR1 is SGHTA and CDR2 FQGNSA. This CDR3 spans 15 amino acids. The CDR3 sequence is CASSSSRDGHNEQFF. The DNA for the CDR3 is TGTGCCAGCAGCTCATCCCGGGACGGACACAATGAGCAGTTCTTC.

This rearrangement joins TRBV24-1 to TRBJ2-1; 7 bases match TRBD2. CDR3 size: 14 residues. Germline CDR1 reads KGHDR; CDR2 reads SFDVKD. Trimming cost V 4 bases and J 7 bases; bases outside gene matches: 6. CDR3 loop: CATSERTRTNEQFF. CDR3 nucleotides: TGTGCCACCAGTGAGCGGACTAGAACAAATGAGCAGTTCTTC.

The rearrangement joins TRBV20-1 to TRBJ2-7, with 10 bases lining up with TRBD1. The CDR3 consists of 11 residues. CDR1 and CDR2 from the germline V gene are DFQATT and SNEGSKA (reference sequence). The chain's CDR3 is CGPGQGNEQYF. The CDR3 nucleotides read TGCGGTCCGGGACAGGGGAACGAGCAGTACTTC.

J is TRBJ2-3 and V is TRBV5-4; TRBD2 matches 14 bases. CDR1 SGHNT and CDR2 YYREEE come from the germline V gene (reference sequence). This CDR3 is 20 amino acids long. Germline trimming cut 2 bases from V and 2 bases from J; bases unmatched to any gene: 13. In DNA, the CDR3 is TGTGCCAGCAGCTTCCTAATGACTAGCGGGAGGGCCCCCTCCACAGATACGCAGTATTTT. Protein product: CASSFLMTSGRAPSTDTQYF.

This chain connects TRBV7-9 to TRBJ2-3; D unclear. The CDR3 is 13 residues long. CDR1 and CDR2 from the germline V gene are SEHNR and FQNEAQ (reference sequence). V lost 5 bases to trimming and J lost 4 bases, with 10 bases between them. The CDR3 here is CASSPRQADTQYF. The CDR3 nucleotides read TGTGCCAGCAGCCCAAGGCAAGCAGATACGCAGTATTTT. The variable domain in full, completed from reference TRBV7-9 and TRBJ2-3, reads DTGVSQNPRHKITKRGQNVTFRCDPISEHNRLYWYRQTLGQGPEFLTYFQNEAQLEKSRLLSDRFSAERPKGSFSTLEIQRTEQGDSAMYLCASSPRQADTQYFGPGTRLTVL.

This clonotype was seen ten or more times. No DNA is shown, since the ends of the CDR3 on it are uncertain; the CDR3 is the one TCRdb lists. This chain joins TRBV7-5 and TRBJ2-7; the table's D call, TRBD1, was not checked against the DNA. TRBV7-5 is a recognized pseudogene. The CDR3 is 22 residues long, counting both termini. The CDR3 loop reads CISVPEAYGQGCPPSSGYEQYV.